This TCR beta chain was profiled in a study of technical replicates of blood from a few donors. TCRdb's copy holds only in-frame clones and misses some; the assay was immunoSEQ multiplex PCR. The sample includes just under 100,000 clones, 95% of them seen just once. The CDR3 covers 15 residues. The chain combines TRBV21-1 with TRBJ2-7; TRBD1 is taken as the D call from the table, unchecked against the DNA. TRBV21-1 is an annotated pseudogene. The specimen was T cells isolated from PBMCs. The sequence was collected from a human donor in good health. The CDR3 loop is CASSKERTGTYEQYF. In DNA, the CDR3 is TGTGCCAGCAGCAAAGAGAGGACAGGAACCTACGAGCAGTACTTC.